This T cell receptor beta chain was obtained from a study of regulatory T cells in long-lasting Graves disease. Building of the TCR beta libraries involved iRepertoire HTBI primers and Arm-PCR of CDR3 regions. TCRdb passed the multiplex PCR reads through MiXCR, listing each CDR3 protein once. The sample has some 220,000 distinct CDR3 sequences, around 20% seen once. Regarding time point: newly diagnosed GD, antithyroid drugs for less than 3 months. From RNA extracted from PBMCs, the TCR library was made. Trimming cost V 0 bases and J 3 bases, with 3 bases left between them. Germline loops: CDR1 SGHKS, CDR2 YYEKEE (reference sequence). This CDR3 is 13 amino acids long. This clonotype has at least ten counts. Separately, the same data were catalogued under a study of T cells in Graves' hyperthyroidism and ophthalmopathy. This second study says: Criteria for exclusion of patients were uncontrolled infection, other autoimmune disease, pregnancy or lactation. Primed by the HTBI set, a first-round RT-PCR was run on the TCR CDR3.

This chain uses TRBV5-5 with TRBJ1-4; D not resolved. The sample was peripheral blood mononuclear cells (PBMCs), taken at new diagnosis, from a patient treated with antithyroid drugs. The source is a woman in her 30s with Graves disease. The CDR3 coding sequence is TGTGCCAGCAGCTTGGGGGCTAATGAAAAACTGTTTTTT. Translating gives CASSLGANEKLFF.